The T cell receptor (beta chain) described here comes from a study of T cell responses to AZD1222 COVID-19 vaccine (dated by TCRdb to about 2021). About the investigation overall: A total of 230 to 250 trial participants underwent TCR sequencing, of whom some 210 received two doses of AZD1222 and about 26 received two doses of the MenACWY control vaccine. Trial participants were enrolled into age subgroups of 18-55, 56-69 and 70-plus years, which contained about 150, 27 and 61 TCR-sequenced participants, respectively. The study at large found these results: Participants were mostly white British, with more females than males. The authors suggested clonal diversity may have been underestimated. Because no day 14 peak-response samples were available, repertoires were characterized only after the peak T cell response. Conclusions about previously exposed vaccinees were limited because only five to seven AZD1222 recipients were SARS-CoV-2 seropositive at baseline. Nearly half of unique spike-specific TCRs reportedly recognized epitopes outside regions mutated in the B.1.351 and B.1.1.7 variants. The whole spike protein was spanned by vaccine-associated CD4 TCRs, and dominant responses were seen in regions 160-218 and 743-854. The 56-69-year group was small, and its depth increase did not reach significance, likely because of low power. After two AZD1222 doses, both the breadth and the depth of spike-specific TCRs were significantly higher than at day 0 and than in MenACWY recipients.

The CDR3 regions of human TCRbeta chains were subjected to immunosequencing. The original pipeline was this. TCRs in the repertoires were matched against a reference library of SARS-CoV-2-specific TCRs that had been generated with the MIRA antigen-specificity platform. Breadth meant the fraction of unique TCRs that were SARS-CoV-2-associated, whereas depth meant the fraction of total T cells that were SARS-CoV-2-associated. Using the MIRA data, each spike-specific TCR was assigned both to the spike region to which the TCR was reactive and to a CD4 or CD8 class. Log10-transformed breadth and depth values were compared by one-way ANOVA with Sidak's multiple comparisons tests. TCRdb holds this immuneACCESS table with in-frame rearrangements only. Some clones are missing; in checked studies, unresolved V genes explain under half, and the rest has no known cause. From that table come the V and J calls and clone size; the DNA was used to work out D and trimming. The sample includes approximately 90,000 clones, with around 91% observed a single time. Of the sample, approximately 5.1% is held by the ten largest clones.

From V the trimming removes 1 base and from J it removes 6 bases, while the gene matches leave 8 bases of the junction unaccounted for. CDR3 length: 16 amino acids, cysteine to phenylalanine. CDR3 DNA is the only sequence kept; it has 48 bases, read in frame from the first base. Sequences KGHSH (CDR1) and LQKENI (CDR2) are obtained from the germline V gene. A note on this clone: Its antigen is unknown. Nothing much larger sits one base from this clone, and base qualities are not available.

In the paper's terms, the time point label means: about 28 days (+/-7) after the second vaccine dose. AZD1222 recipients whose second dose came at about 4 weeks and those whose second dose came at about 12 weeks were combined into one group, since spike-specific TCR depth and breadth did not differ between the two schedules. Vaccinee samples came from UK trials COV001 and COV002, including a single-blind randomized controlled phase 2/3 trial of AZD1222 (ChAdOx1 nCoV-19) in healthy adults. For TCRbeta chain sequencing, PBMC samples from trial participants were taken at day 0 and at day 28 after the second dose.

Sample: peripheral blood, taken 28 days after the second AZD1222 dose. The sequence derives from an adult who received the AZD1222 COVID-19 vaccine. The chain joins TRBV18 to TRBJ2-7, with 11 junctional bases fitting TRBD1. The DNA sequence is TGTGCCAGCTCACCACTTGAAGGGACAGGGGGGGTCGAGCAGTACTTC. Its protein reads: CASSPLEGTGGVEQYF.